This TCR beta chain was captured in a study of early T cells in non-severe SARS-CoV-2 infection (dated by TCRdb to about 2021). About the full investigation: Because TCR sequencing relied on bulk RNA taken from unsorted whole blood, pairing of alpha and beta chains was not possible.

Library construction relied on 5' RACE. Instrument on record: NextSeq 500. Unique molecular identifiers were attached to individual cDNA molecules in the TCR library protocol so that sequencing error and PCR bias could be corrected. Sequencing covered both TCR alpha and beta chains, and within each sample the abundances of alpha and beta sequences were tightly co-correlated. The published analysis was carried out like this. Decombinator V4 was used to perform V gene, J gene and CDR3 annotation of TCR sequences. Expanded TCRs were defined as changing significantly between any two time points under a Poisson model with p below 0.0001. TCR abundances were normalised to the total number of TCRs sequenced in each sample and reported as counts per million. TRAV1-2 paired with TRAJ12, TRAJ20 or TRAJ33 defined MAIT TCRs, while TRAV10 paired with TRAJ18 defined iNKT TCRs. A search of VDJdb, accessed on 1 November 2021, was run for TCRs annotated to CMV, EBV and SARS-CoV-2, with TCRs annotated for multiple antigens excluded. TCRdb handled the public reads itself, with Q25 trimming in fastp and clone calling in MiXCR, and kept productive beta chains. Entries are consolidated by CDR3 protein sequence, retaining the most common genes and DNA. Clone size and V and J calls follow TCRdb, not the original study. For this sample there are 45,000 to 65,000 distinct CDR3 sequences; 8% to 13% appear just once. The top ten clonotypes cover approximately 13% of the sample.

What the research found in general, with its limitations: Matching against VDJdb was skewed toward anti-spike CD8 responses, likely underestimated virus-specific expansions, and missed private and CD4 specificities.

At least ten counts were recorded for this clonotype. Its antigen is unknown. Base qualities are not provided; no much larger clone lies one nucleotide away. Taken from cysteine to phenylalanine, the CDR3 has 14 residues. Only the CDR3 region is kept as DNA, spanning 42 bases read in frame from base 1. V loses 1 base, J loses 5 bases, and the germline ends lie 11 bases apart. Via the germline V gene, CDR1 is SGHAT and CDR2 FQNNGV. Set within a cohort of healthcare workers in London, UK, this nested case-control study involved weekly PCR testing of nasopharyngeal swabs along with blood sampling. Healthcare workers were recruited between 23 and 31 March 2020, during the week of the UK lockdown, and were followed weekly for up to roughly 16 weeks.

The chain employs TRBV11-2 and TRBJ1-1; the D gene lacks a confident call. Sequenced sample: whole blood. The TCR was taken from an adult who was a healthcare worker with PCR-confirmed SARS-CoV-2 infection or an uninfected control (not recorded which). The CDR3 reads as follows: CASSLGGSWTEAFF. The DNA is TGTGCCAGCAGCTTAGGAGGAAGTTGGACTGAAGCTTTCTTT.